This T cell receptor beta chain appears in the sequencing data of a study of blood T cell repertoires in COVID-19. TCRdb's table, derived via immunoSEQ multiplex PCR, lists solely in-frame clones and lacks some. The sample has approximately 240,000 clones, 65% to 85% seen once; the top ten hold 1.3%. Trimming removed 8 bases at V and 7 bases at J, with 16 bases between. Germline values: CDR1 SNHLY, CDR2 FYNNEI. The CDR3 sequence is 13 residues long. The specimen was peripheral blood. This clonotype was obtained from a woman in her twenties or thirties with COVID-19, enrolled during active disease. The chain has TRBV2 and TRBJ2-3, with D perhaps matching TRBD1 (6 bases). CDR3 loop: CASGDRQDNTQYF. Here the CDR3 DNA reads TGTGCCAGCGGAGACAGACAGGATAATACGCAGTATTTT. Drawing the rest from reference TRBV2 and TRBJ2-3, the complete variable domain is EPEVTQTPSHQVTQMGQEVILRCVPISNHLYFYWYRQILGQKVEFLVSFYNNEISEKSEIFDDQFSVERPDGSNFTLKIRSTKLEDSAMYFCASGDRQDNTQYFGPGTRLTVL.